This T cell receptor (beta chain) stems from a study of T cell changes during pregnancy in multiple sclerosis. The CDR3 runs 15 residues. Trimming at V came to 0 bases and at J to 4 bases, leaving 2 bases not matched to a gene. Per germline, CDR1 MNHEY and CDR2 SMNVEV (reference sequence). The table came from immunoSEQ multiplex PCR; TCRdb's copy has only in-frame clones and leaves some out. The profile shows some 31,000 clones, roughly 87% of them singletons. The input for sequencing was CD8+ T cells from peripheral blood mononuclear cells, taken in the third trimester of pregnancy. This sequence originates from a female donor with multiple sclerosis, enrolled in a pregnancy study. The V gene is TRBV27, the J gene TRBJ1-4, with TRBD1 matching over 7 bases. Written as DNA, the CDR3 is TGTGCCAGCAGTTTATCTAACAGGGGTAATGAAAAACTGTTTTTT. This gives the protein CASSLSNRGNEKLFF.